This is a list of T cell receptor beta chains from one sample in a study of PD-L1 blockade in urothelial cancer. Assay used: immunoSEQ multiplex PCR; TCRdb lists only in-frame clones, some missing. The repertoire holds 70,000 to 75,000 clones, with roughly 89% as singletons. Sequences were derived from PBMCs, sampled around atezolizumab (anti-PD-L1) treatment. The source of these receptors is a man in his 60s with urothelial cancer. Each CDR3 is given with its conserved first and last residue. A D gene is named only where the DNA matches it firmly. Expanded clones are given a class, and other clones once, few, many or no size at all.

clone_size j_call v_call d_call cdr3_length cdr3_nt cdr3_aa
. TRBJ2-7 TRBV7-8 . 16 TGTGCCAGCAGCTCGGGATTTCAGGTCAGCTCCTACGAGCAGTACTTC CASSSGFQVSSYEQYF
. TRBJ2-7 TRBV5-1 TRBD1 18 TGCGCCAGCAGCTTGGGGCCGTCGACCGGGACAGGGGGTTACGAGCAGTACTTC CASSLGPSTGTGGYEQYF
few TRBJ1-5 TRBV19 TRBD1 15 TGTGCCAGTCACCGGGACAGATATAGCAATCAGCCCCAGCATTTT CASHRDRYSNQPQHF
. TRBJ2-5 TRBV5-6 . 15 TGTGCCAGCAGCCCAACCGGGGGGCGGGGGGAGACCCAGTACTTC CASSPTGGRGETQYF
. TRBJ1-4 TRBV5-4 TRBD1 16 TGTGCCAGCAGCTTGCCGGGGACAGGGAGGAATGAAAAACTGTTTTTT CASSLPGTGRNEKLFF
. TRBJ2-7 TRBV19 TRBD1 14 TGTGCCAGCGGGGCATGGGACAGGCTTCACGAGCAGTACTTC CASGAWDRLHEQYF
. TRBJ2-7 TRBV27 TRBD1 13 TGTGCCAGCGGGACAGGAGCTTCCTACGAGCAGTACTTC CASGTGASYEQYF
. TRBJ2-5 TRBV29-1 TRBD2 16 TGCAGCGTTGCCCGGGAGGGGCGGGTGGGACAAGAGACCCAGTACTTC CSVAREGRVGQETQYF
. TRBJ2-5 TRBV30 . 18 TGTGCCTGGAGTGTACGTAGGGACGGACGCCAGGGGCGGCGCGGCCAGTACTTC CAWSVRRDGRQGRRGQYF
. TRBJ1-1 TRBV6-5 . 12 TGTGCCAGCTCCGGGGGGAGCCCTGAAGCTTTCTTT CASSGGSPEAFF
. TRBJ2-2 TRBV10-3 TRBD1 17 TGTGCCATCAGTGAGTCAGGGACAGGTATGAACACCGGGGAGCTGTTTTTT CAISESGTGMNTGELFF
. TRBJ2-2 TRBV6-5 . 16 TGTGCCAGCAGTTACTCGGCTTCCGCGAACACCGGGGAGCTGTTTTTT CASSYSASANTGELFF
. TRBJ1-4 TRBV7-2 . 14 TGTGCCAGCAGCCCTCAGGGGTTTGTAGAAAAACTGTTTTTT CASSPQGFVEKLFF
. TRBJ2-1 TRBV19 TRBD2 15 TGTGCCAGTACCGATACTAGCGGGACCTACAATGAGCAGTTCTTC CASTDTSGTYNEQFF
few TRBJ1-2 TRBV4-1 TRBD1 18 TGCGCCAGCAGCCAACGGACAGGTGATACCCTAGCTAACTATGGCTACACCTTC CASSQRTGDTLANYGYTF
. TRBJ2-7 TRBV27 TRBD2 16 TGTGCCAGCAGTGGACGTCGGGAGGCCTCCCCCTTACAGCAGTACTTC CASSGRREASPLQQYF
. TRBJ2-7 TRBV15 . 13 TGTGCCACCAGCAGGGAACAGGGCTACGAGCAGTACTTC CATSREQGYEQYF
. TRBJ2-3 TRBV9 . 15 TGTGCCAGCAGCCTCCGGACTCAGTACACAGATACGCAGTATTTT CASSLRTQYTDTQYF
. TRBJ1-1 TRBV6-6 . 12 TGTGCCAGCAGTTACCTTCAGGGTGAAGCTTTCTTT CASSYLQGEAFF
. TRBJ1-2 TRBV19 TRBD1 14 TGTGCCAGTAGGCGGACAGGGGTCGGGCATGGCTACACCTTC CASRRTGVGHGYTF
. TRBJ1-4 TRBV30 . 14 TGTGCCTGGACCTCGCCGGGATCTAATGAAAAACTGTTTTTT CAWTSPGSNEKLFF
. TRBJ2-5 TRBV5-1 . 12 TGCGCCAGCAGCTTGGCATTCGAGACCCAGTACTTC CASSLAFETQYF
. TRBJ2-3 TRBV7-2 . 12 TGTGCCAGCAGCGGCAGCACAGATACGCAGTATTTT CASSGSTDTQYF
few TRBJ2-5 TRBV30 TRBD2 14 TGTGCCTGGAGAGGCGGGGGGAGAGGAGAGACCCAGTACTTC CAWRGGGRGETQYF
. TRBJ1-6 TRBV5-4 . 15 TGTGCCAGCAGCTTGAACAGGGATTATAATTCACCCCTCCACTTT CASSLNRDYNSPLHF
. TRBJ1-1 TRBV18 . 14 TGTGCCAGCTCACGACAGGACATGAACACTGAAGCTTTCTTT CASSRQDMNTEAFF
. TRBJ2-5 TRBV5-1 . 14 TGCGCCAGCAGCTCCCAGATGTACCAAGAGACCCAGTACTTC CASSSQMYQETQYF
. TRBJ2-5 TRBV6-6 TRBD2 15 TGTGCCAGCGCCCTTGGGTTGCGGGAGTGGGAGACCCAGTACTTC CASALGLREWETQYF
. TRBJ2-2 TRBV27 . 16 TGTGCCAGCAGTTTGTCGACTCCCCCTGGAACCGGGGAGCTGTTTTTT CASSLSTPPGTGELFF
. TRBJ2-7 TRBV7-9 TRBD1 19 TGTGCCAGCAGCTTATTCGGTTGGACAGGGGAGGGAACTTGGGACGAGCAGTACTTC CASSLFGWTGEGTWDEQYF
. TRBJ2-6 TRBV4-3 . 16 TGCGCCAGCAGCACCGGGACACCGTCTGGGGCCAACGTCCTGACTTTC CASSTGTPSGANVLTF
. TRBJ2-2 TRBV5-1 . 13 TGCGCCAGCAGCACGGCGAACACCGGGGAGCTGTTTTTT CASSTANTGELFF
. TRBJ1-3 TRBV28 TRBD1 15 TGTGCCAGCAGTTTATCAGGGGGGTCTGGAAACACCATATATTTT CASSLSGGSGNTIYF
. TRBJ2-5 TRBV14 . 14 TGTGCCAGTGCACGGATGGGGGCCATGGAGACCCAGTACTTC CASARMGAMETQYF